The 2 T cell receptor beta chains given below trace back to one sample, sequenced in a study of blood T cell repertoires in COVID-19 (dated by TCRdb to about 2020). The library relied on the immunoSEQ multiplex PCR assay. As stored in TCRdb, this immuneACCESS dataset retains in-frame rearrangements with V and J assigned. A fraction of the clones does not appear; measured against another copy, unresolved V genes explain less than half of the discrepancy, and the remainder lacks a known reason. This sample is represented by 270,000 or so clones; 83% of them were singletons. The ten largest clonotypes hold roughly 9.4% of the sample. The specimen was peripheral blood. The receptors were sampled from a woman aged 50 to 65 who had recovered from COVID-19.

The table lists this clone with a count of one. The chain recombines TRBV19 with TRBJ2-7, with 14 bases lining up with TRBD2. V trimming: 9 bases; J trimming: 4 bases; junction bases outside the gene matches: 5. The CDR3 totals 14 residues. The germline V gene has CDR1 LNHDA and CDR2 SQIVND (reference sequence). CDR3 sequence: CASQGLAGGYEQYF. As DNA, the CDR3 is TGTGCCAGCCAAGGACTAGCGGGAGGATACGAGCAGTACTTC.

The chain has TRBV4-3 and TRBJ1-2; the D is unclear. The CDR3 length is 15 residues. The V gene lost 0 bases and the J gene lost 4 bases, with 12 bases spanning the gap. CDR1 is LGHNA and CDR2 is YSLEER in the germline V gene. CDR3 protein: CASSQDAATPYGYTF. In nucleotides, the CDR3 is TGCGCCAGCAGCCAAGATGCGGCTACCCCCTATGGCTACACCTTC.